Each of the 2 T cell receptor beta chains below was sequenced from the same sample in a study of cytomegalovirus exposure and HLA in healthy donors. Primers for the PCR totalled 60 Vbeta and 13 Jbeta. Repertoires were generated with immunoSEQ multiplex PCR, while TCRdb's copy carries only in-frame clones and drops some. The table includes about 150,000 clones, about 76% detected once. Sequencing used PBMCs. Source of these receptors: a human donor in good health.

The rearrangement uses TRBV6-1 and TRBJ1-1; the D gene is possibly TRBD1 (6 bases). The germline gives CDR1 MNHNS, CDR2 SASEGT. The CDR3 has 13 amino acids. The V end lost 6 bases, the J end lost 6 bases, and 14 bases lay between the germline ends. The CDR3 spells CASRRTGSPEAFF. The CDR3 coding sequence is TGTGCCAGCAGGAGAACAGGGTCCCCTGAAGCTTTCTTT.

The J gene is TRBJ1-2, the V gene TRBV7-2; 8 bases agree with TRBD1. This CDR3 has 14 amino acids. Germline CDR1 and CDR2: SGHTA and FQGNSA. Trimming took 3 bases from V and 9 from J; bases not matched to a gene: 9. This chain's CDR3 is CASSFEDRVSSYTF. CDR3 DNA sequence: TGTGCCAGCAGCTTTGAGGACAGGGTATCCAGCTACACCTTC.